This T cell receptor beta chain was profiled in a study of sequential checkpoint blockade in melanoma. For the study at large: Patients were randomized 1:1 to nivolumab-then-ipilimumab or ipilimumab-then-nivolumab first-line. Each arm's sequence ended with maintenance nivolumab.

Per the germline V gene, CDR1 is LGHNA and CDR2 is YSLEER. The CDR3 length is 14 residues. Trimming pared 2 bases from V and 4 bases from J, leaving 11 bases between. Stated treatment: randomized to nivolumab then ipilimumab (arm A) or the reverse (arm B). Patients had received no earlier DNA-damaging chemotherapy. PBMC sorting kept live CD3+CD8+ cells without CD19 or CD56. The sample holds a few counts of this clone. Libraries were prepared by immunoSEQ multiplex PCR; TCRdb keeps only in-frame clonotypes and omits some of them. Among 13,000 or so clones listed, less than 75% were seen once. The sequence was obtained from a human donor with melanoma. The specimen comprised CD8+ T cells sorted from blood (inferred from file names), sampled from a patient given nivolumab and ipilimumab in sequence. The chain has TRBV4-3 and TRBJ1-1, with D possibly TRBD1 on 6 matching bases. This CDR3 reads CASSQNTGITEAFF. CDR3 DNA sequence: TGCGCCAGCAGCCAAAACACAGGGATCACTGAAGCTTTCTTT.